This TCR beta chain was identified during a study of identical twins. A single record per CDR3 protein comes from TCRdb applying MiXCR to the 5' RACE reads. The sample gives 200,000 to 250,000 distinct CDR3 sequences, 6% to 7% of which show up once; roughly 15% is in the top ten. V gave up 4 bases and J gave up 1 base; unmatched junction bases: 10. CDR1 and CDR2 (germline): SGHNT, YYREEE (reference sequence). The CDR3 runs 16 residues. Separately, the same data were catalogued under a study of T cells expressing NK-cell markers.

The clonotype comes from a woman in her late teens or twenties in good health. Source material: CD8+ T cells sorted from blood. This sequence joins TRBV5-4 and TRBJ2-7, with 8 nucleotides matching TRBD1. CDR3 protein: CASSPGQGRGSYEQYF. The CDR3 bases are TGTGCCAGCAGCCCTGGACAGGGCAGGGGTTCCTACGAGCAGTACTTC. Based on the CDR3 plus reference TRBV5-4 and TRBJ2-7, the full variable domain is ETGVTQSPTHLIKTRGQQVTLRCSSQSGHNTVSWYQQALGQGPQFIFQYYREEENGRGNFPPRFSGLQFPNYSSELNVNALELDDSALYLCASSPGQGRGSYEQYFGPGTRLTVT.